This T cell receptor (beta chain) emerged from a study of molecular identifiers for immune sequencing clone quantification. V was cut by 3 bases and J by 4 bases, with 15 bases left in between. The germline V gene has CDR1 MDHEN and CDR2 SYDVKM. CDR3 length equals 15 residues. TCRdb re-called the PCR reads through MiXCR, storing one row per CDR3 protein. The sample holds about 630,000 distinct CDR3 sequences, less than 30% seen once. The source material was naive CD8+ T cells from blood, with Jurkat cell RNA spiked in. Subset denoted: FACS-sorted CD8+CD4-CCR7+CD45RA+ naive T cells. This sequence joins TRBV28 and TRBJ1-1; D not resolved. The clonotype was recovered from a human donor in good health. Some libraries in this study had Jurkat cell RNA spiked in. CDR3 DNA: TGTGCCAGCAGTTTTAGGGCCTGGGGTGGCACTGAAGCTTTCTTT. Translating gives CASSFRAWGGTEAFF.